This entry describes one T cell receptor (beta chain). This specimen belongs to a study of blood T cell repertoires in COVID-19. Study summary: Acute and convalescent COVID-19 specimens originated in the United States, Italy and Spain. The analysed material was cDNA or gDNA that came from T cells, B-cell-depleted T cells, or PBMCs.

Authors' data handling: Nucleated cell counts were estimated from reference gene primer amplification. Sequenced by immunoSEQ multiplex PCR; TCRdb stores in-frame clones only, minus some. D and trimming come from the DNA, and the V and J calls and clone size come from that table. The sample yields some 110,000 clones, around 90% seen once. The CDR3 contains 16 residues. V was shortened by 6 bases and J by 0 bases, with 17 bases between the two germline ends. From germline, CDR1 is LNHDA and CDR2 SQIVND (reference sequence). This clonotype originated in a human donor in a cohort sampled during active COVID-19. The specimen was peripheral blood. This chain uses TRBV19 with TRBJ1-2, with TRBD1 as a possible D gene (6 bases). The DNA of the CDR3 is TGTGCCAGTAGCCGTGCCAGGGGCCGAGCTAACTATGGCTACACCTTC. It codes for CASSRARGRANYGYTF.